The 10 T cell receptor beta chains listed next were all sequenced from one sample in a study of T cell changes during pregnancy in multiple sclerosis. Assay: immunoSEQ multiplex PCR; the TCRdb copy retains only in-frame clones and omits some. Among some 50,000 clones listed, 85% to 90% were seen once. The source material was peripheral blood, sampled in the first trimester of pregnancy. The receptor source for this set is a female donor in good health, enrolled as a control in a pregnancy study.

V is TRBV18 and J is TRBJ2-5; D is unresolved. V lost 3 bases, J lost 5 bases, and 7 bases lay in between. The CDR3 sequence is 12 residues long. In germline, CDR1 is KGHSH, CDR2 LQKENI. Here the CDR3 reads CASSPRQETQYF. Written as DNA, the CDR3 is TGTGCCAGCTCACCCAGGCAGGAGACCCAGTACTTC.

V usage is TRBV28 and J usage is TRBJ2-3; 8 bases match TRBD2. Germline CDR1 and CDR2: MDHEN and SYDVKM. V lost 6 bases, J lost 2 bases, and 7 bases stayed unmatched. This CDR3 comprises 15 residues. This CDR3 is CASRLAGTFTDTQYF. CDR3 bases: TGTGCCAGCAGATTAGCGGGGACTTTCACAGATACGCAGTATTTT.

The chain joins TRBV18 to TRBJ2-5; 7 bases are a match to TRBD1. Germline CDR1 is KGHSH and CDR2 is LQKENI. V shed 6 bases and J 3 bases; nucleotides not matched to a gene: 4. This CDR3 is built from 13 residues. The CDR3 DNA sequence: TGTGCCAGCTCGGGTACAGGGGAAGAGACCCAGTACTTC. Translation: CASSGTGEETQYF.

The chain links TRBV7-2 to TRBJ1-2; TRBD1 agrees at 7 bases. This CDR3 contains 14 residues. CDR1 is SGHTA and CDR2 is FQGNSA in the germline V gene. Unmatched junction bases numbered 2, after V lost 1 base and J lost 3 bases. The CDR3 DNA is TGTGCCAGCAGCTTAGTAGGGGGCGACTATGGCTACACCTTC. Encoded protein: CASSLVGGDYGYTF.

This clone was counted only a few times. The rearrangement links TRBV7-8 to TRBJ2-7; TRBD1 might be the D (6 bases). Germline lookup yields CDR1 SGHVS and CDR2 FQNEAQ. The germline V and J ends were trimmed by 3 bases and 5 bases, with 14 bases remaining between them. CDR3 length equals 14 residues. This CDR3 reads CASSFNYRDNEQYF. The DNA for the CDR3 is TGTGCCAGCAGCTTCAACTACAGGGATAACGAGCAGTACTTC.

In its sample, this clone was seen once. V is TRBV29-1 and J is TRBJ2-7; D remains unclear. The germline CDR1 and CDR2 sequences are SQVTM and ANQGSEA. Trimming removed 5 bases at V and 0 bases at J, with 8 bases between. The CDR3 covers 12 residues. CDR3 DNA: TGCAGCGTTCTCCAGTCCTCCTACGAGCAGTACTTC. Its translation: CSVLQSSYEQYF.

The chain has TRBV7-2 and TRBJ2-3; tentatively, D is TRBD2 (5 bases). Germline V gene sequence: CDR1 SGHTA, CDR2 FQGNSA. The V gene lost 3 bases and the J gene lost 1 base, with 14 bases spanning the gap. The CDR3 is 16 amino acids. The CDR3 nucleotides read TGTGCCAGCAGCTTTCAACGGGATAGCGGCACAGATACGCAGTATTTT. Its protein is CASSFQRDSGTDTQYF.

The chain links TRBV5-1 to TRBJ2-3, with 15 bases matching TRBD2. V dropped 3 bases and J dropped 4; count of bases not matched to a gene: 6. The CDR3 consists of 17 residues. Germline CDR1 SGHRS, CDR2 YFSETQ. This CDR3 reads CASSSGLAGGGADTQYF. CDR3 sequence (DNA): TGCGCCAGCAGCTCGGGACTAGCGGGAGGTGGGGCAGATACGCAGTATTTT.

This chain joins TRBV6-1 and TRBJ2-5, with 10 positions matching TRBD2. After removal of 11 bases from V and 11 bases from J, the junction contained 11 bases not matched to a gene. This CDR3 has 12 residues. CDR1 is MNHNS, CDR2 SASEGT, per germline. The DNA for the CDR3 is TGTGCCTCTAGCGGGGGATCTACGAAGCAGTACTTC. Translating gives CASSGGSTKQYF.

The V and J genes are TRBV9 and TRBJ2-5; D is perhaps TRBD1 (5 bases). There are 16 residues in the CDR3. The germline gives CDR1 SGDLS, CDR2 YYNGEE. Between the trimmed V and J ends, which lost 1 base and 0 bases, there was a span of 13 bases. The CDR3, as DNA: TGTGCCAGCAGCGTATCGGCAGGGCCTAACCAAGAGACCCAGTACTTC. Amino acids: CASSVSAGPNQETQYF.